The source of this TCR beta chain is a study of CD8+ T cells in alopecia areata. In the study overall: Treatment comprised oral tofacitinib, 5 to 10 mg twice daily, in treated patients.

General study points: Tofacitinib significantly brought down scalp clonality and expanded CD8+ clones among top 100.

Note on this clone: Its specificity is unknown. Different DNA sequences within this sample yield the same CDR3.

cDNA reverse transcribed from extracted RNA served as the sequencing template. Libraries were prepared by immunoSEQ multiplex PCR; TCRdb keeps only in-frame clonotypes and omits some of them. Among approximately 180,000 clones, roughly 60% were seen once, and the ten largest hold just over 1%. Treatment meaning: oral pan-JAK inhibitor, 5-10 mg twice daily. Lesional scalp punch biopsies and peripheral blood came from alopecia areata patients. This CDR3 spans 11 amino acids. J lost 6 bases, V lost 5 bases, and 2 bases had no gene match. Germline V CDR1 and CDR2: SQVTM, ANQGSEA. The receptor was derived from a human donor with alopecia areata. The V call is TRBV29-1, the J call TRBJ2-3, with TRBD2 matching over 7 bases. This specimen consisted of CD4+ T cells sorted from blood, obtained at week 24, from a patient treated with tofacitinib. The CDR3 DNA reads as TGCAGCGTTAGGGGAGGGGATACGCAGTATTTT. As protein: CSVRGGDTQYF.